This T cell receptor (beta chain) originates from a study of T-cell reconstitution after alpha-beta-depleted transplantation in children. Researchers prepared the TCRbeta library using unique molecular identifiers, the study reports. Each CDR3 protein gets one entry after TCRdb re-called the PCR reads with MiXCR. The sample shows fewer than 700,000 distinct CDR3 sequences, under 30% of them seen only once. V lost 7 bases to trimming and J lost 0 bases; unmatched junction nucleotides: 7. The CDR3 contains 15 residues. Findings and caveats of the study: A year had passed since transplant, and T-cell counts and diversity by then came mostly from newly produced T cells. Several hundred expanded graft clones reportedly supplied alpha-beta T cells about two months after transplant. The high TCRbeta diversity at day 60 in some patients came from surviving recipient T cells and thymic progenitors.

This clonotype was seen many times. The target antigen is unknown. The sequences come from PBMCs, mostly from graft donor cells, collected 360 days after TCRalphabeta/CD19-depleted stem cell transplant. V and J are TRBV12-3 or TRBV12-4 and TRBJ2-7; 9 bases map to TRBD2. The clonotype comes from a boy under two years old who had a stem cell transplant for acute myeloid leukemia, so the T cells may come from the graft donor. The CDR3 protein is CASTVTSGLSYEQYF. The CDR3 DNA is TGTGCCAGCACCGTGACTAGCGGACTCTCCTACGAGCAGTACTTC.